This T cell receptor (beta chain) was obtained from a study of beta chain features in type 1 diabetes. The table lists this clone with a few counts. The antigen is unknown. Stem cell-like memory, regulatory, central memory and naive CD4+ cells were sorted via CD45RO/CCR7/CD25/CD127/CD95/CD27. Study outcomes and limitations: Patients with type 1 diabetes showed fewer VDJ junction insertions and more deletions.

This CDR3 comprises 17 residues. Every bit of the isolated RNA underwent reverse transcription, so sequencing read expressed TCRB transcripts. Some 3.4 million reads were obtained on average from naive, central memory and regulatory T cell samples. Clones were read by immunoSEQ multiplex PCR, and TCRdb kept only the in-frame ones, dropping some. The sample lists about 930,000 clones, 17% occurring once. Sequenced: naive CD4+ T cells from blood. J is TRBJ1-1 and V is TRBV21-1. TRBV21-1 counts as a pseudogene. This TCR derives from a woman aged 18-30 years in good health. The CDR3 bases are TGTGCCAGCAGAGGCTTCCGGCAGGGAGGTGCGAACACTGAAGCTTTCTTT. This sequence encodes CASRGFRQGGANTEAFF.